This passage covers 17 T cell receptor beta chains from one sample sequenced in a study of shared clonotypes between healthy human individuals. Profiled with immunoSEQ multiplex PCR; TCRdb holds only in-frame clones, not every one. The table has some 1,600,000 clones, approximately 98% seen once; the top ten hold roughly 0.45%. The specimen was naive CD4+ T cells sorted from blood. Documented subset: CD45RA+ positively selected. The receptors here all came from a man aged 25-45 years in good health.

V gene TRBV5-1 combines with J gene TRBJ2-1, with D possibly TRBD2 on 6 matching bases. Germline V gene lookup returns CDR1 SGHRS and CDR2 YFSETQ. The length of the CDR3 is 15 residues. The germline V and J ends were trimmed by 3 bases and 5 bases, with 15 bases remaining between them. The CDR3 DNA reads TGCGCCAGCAGCTGGAGGGTGTCGGGGAACAATGAGCAGTTCTTC. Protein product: CASSWRVSGNNEQFF.

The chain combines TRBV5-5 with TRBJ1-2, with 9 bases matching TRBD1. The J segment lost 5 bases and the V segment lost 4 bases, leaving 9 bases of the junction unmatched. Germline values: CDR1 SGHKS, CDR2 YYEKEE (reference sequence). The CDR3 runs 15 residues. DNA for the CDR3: TGTGCCAGCAGCCCACCACAGGGGGCGCGTTATGGCTACACCTTC. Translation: CASSPPQGARYGYTF.

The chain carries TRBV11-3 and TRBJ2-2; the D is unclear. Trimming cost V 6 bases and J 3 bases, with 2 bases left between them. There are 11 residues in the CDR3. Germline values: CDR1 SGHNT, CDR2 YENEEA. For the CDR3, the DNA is TGTGCCAGCAGGGACACCGGGGAGCTGTTTTTT. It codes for CASRDTGELFF.

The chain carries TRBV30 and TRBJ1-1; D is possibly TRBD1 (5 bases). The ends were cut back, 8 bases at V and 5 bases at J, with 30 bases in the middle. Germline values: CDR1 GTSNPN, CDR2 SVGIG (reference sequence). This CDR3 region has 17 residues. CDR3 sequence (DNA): TGTGCCCGGGGGGGTGGGAGGACCAACGCTTGGGAGACTGAAGCTTTCTTT. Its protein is CARGGGRTNAWETEAFF.

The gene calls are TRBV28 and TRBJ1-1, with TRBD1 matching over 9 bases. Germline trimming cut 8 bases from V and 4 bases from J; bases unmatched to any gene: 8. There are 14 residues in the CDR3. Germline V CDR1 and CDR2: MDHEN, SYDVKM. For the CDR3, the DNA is TGTGCCAGCCATCCGGGACAGGGTATCACTGAAGCTTTCTTT. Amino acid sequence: CASHPGQGITEAFF. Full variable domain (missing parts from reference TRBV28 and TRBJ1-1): DVKVTQSSRYLVKRTGEKVFLECVQDMDHENMFWYRQDPGLGLRLIYFSYDVKMKEKGDIPEGYSVSREKKERFSLILESASTNQTSMYLCASHPGQGITEAFFGQGTRLTVV.

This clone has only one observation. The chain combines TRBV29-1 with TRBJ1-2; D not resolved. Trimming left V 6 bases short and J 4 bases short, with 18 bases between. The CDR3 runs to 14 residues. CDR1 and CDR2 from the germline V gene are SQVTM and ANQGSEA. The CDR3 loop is CSVKTASRGYGYTF. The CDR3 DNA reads TGCAGCGTGAAGACTGCGTCCCGAGGCTATGGCTACACCTTC.

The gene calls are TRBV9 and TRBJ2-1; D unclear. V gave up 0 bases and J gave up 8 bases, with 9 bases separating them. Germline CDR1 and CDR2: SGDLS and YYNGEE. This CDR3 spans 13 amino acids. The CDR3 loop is CASSVATLDEQFF. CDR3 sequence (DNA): TGTGCCAGCAGCGTAGCTACTTTAGATGAGCAGTTCTTC.

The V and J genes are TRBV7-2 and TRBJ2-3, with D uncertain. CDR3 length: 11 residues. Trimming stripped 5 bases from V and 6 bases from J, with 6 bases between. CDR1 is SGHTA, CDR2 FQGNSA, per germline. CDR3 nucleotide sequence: TGTGCCAGCAGCCAAGGGGATACGCAGTATTTT. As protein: CASSQGDTQYF.

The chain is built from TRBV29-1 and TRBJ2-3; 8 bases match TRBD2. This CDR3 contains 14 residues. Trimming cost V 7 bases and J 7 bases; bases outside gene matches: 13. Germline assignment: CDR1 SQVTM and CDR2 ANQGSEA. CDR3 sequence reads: CSAQVGLGGNTQYF. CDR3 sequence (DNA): TGCAGCGCACAAGTGGGACTAGGGGGTAATACGCAGTATTTT.

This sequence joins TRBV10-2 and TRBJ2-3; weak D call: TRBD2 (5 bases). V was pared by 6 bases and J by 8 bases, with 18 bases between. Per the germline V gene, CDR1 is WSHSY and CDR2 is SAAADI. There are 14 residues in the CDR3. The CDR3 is CASRERARTITQYF. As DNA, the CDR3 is TGCGCCAGCAGAGAGAGGGCTAGAACTATTACGCAGTATTTT.

The CDR3 DNA sequence: TGTGCCAGCAGTTTTGAGGGGCACGGGCAGTACTTC. Translating gives CASSFEGHGQYF. The chain employs TRBV27 and TRBJ2-7; the D gene could be TRBD1 or TRBD2 (5 bases each). From germline, CDR1 is MNHEY and CDR2 SMNVEV (reference sequence). V was shortened by 3 bases and J by 9 bases, with 12 bases between the two germline ends. CDR3 size: 12 residues.

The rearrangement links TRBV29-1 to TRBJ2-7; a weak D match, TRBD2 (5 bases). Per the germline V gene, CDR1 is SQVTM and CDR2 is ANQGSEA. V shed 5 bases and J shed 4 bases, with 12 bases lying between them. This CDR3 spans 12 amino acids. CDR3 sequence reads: CSVKRSEYEQYF. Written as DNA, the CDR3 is TGCAGCGTTAAGCGGAGCGAATACGAGCAGTACTTC.

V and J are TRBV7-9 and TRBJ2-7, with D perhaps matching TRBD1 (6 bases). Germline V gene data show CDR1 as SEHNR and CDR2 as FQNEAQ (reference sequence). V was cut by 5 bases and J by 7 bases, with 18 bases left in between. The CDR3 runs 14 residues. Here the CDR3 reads CASSQGHPKGEQYF. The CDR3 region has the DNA TGTGCCAGCAGCCAGGGACACCCAAAAGGGGAGCAGTACTTC.

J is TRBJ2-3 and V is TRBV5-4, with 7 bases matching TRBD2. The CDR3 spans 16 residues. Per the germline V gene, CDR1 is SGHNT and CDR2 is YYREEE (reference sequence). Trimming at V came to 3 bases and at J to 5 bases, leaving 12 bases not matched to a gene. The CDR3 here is CASSYRGGVVVDTQYF. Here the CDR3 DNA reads TGTGCCAGCAGCTACCGGGGAGGGGTCGTCGTAGATACGCAGTATTTT.

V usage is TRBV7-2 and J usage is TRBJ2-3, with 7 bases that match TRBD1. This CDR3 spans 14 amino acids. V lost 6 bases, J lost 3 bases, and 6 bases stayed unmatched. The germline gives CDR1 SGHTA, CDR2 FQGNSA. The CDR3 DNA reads TGTGCCAGCAGAAAACGACAGGGAACAGATACGCAGTATTTT. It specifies CASRKRQGTDTQYF.

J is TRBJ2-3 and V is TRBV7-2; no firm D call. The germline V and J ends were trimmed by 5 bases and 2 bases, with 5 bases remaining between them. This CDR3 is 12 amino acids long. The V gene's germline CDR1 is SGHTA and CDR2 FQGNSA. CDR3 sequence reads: CASSHYTDTQYF. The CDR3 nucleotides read TGTGCCAGCAGCCACTACACAGATACGCAGTATTTT. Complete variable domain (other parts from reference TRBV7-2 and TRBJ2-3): GAGVSQSPSNKVTEKGKDVELRCDPISGHTALYWYRQSLGQGLEFLIYFQGNSAPDKSGLPSDRFSAERTGGSVSTLTIQRTQQEDSAVYLCASSHYTDTQYFGPGTRLTVL.

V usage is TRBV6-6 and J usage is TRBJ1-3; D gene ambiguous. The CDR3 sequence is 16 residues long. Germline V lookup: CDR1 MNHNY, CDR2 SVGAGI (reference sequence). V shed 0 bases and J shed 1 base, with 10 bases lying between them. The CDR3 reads CASSYSMTWSGNTIYF. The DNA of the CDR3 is TGTGCCAGCAGTTACTCGATGACGTGGTCTGGAAACACCATATATTTT.